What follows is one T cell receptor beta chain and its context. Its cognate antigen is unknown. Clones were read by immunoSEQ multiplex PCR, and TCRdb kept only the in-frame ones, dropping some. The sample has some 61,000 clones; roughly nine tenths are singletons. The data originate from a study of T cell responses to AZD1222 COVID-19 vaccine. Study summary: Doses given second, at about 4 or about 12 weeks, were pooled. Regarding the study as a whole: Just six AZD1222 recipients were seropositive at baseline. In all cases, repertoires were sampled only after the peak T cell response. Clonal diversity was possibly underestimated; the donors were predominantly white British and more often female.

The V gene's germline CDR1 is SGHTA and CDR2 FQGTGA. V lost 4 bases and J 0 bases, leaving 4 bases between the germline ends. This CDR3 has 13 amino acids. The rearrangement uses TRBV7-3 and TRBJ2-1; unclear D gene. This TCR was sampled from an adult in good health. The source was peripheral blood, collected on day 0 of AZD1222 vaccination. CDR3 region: CASSSLSYNEQFF. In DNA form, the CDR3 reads TGTGCCAGCAGCTCTCTCTCCTACAATGAGCAGTTCTTC.